The entry below describes one TCR beta chain. Its target is unknown. The protocol was immunoSEQ multiplex PCR, while the TCRdb copy is restricted to in-frame clones and leaves out a portion. Seen in this sample are 150,000 or so clones; the ten most common clones hold about 2.3%. The germline V gene has CDR1 GTSNPN and CDR2 SVGIG (reference sequence). The CDR3 totals 13 residues. V lost 3 bases, J lost 4 bases, and 10 bases lay in between. The source of the sample is a study of T cell responses to AZD1222 COVID-19 vaccine. Study results and limitations: There were mostly white British donors and more females than males, and clonal diversity was possibly underestimated. Regions 160-218 and 743-854 dominated among vaccine-associated CD4 TCRs spanning spike. Two AZD1222 administrations were followed by greater Spike-specific TCR breadth and depth.

The sequenced sample consisted of peripheral blood. The receptor's source is an adult in good health. V usage is TRBV30 and J usage is TRBJ1-3, with D hard to call. The CDR3 spells CAWSLMGGNTIYF. The CDR3 nucleotides read TGTGCCTGGAGCCTGATGGGAGGAAACACCATATATTTT.